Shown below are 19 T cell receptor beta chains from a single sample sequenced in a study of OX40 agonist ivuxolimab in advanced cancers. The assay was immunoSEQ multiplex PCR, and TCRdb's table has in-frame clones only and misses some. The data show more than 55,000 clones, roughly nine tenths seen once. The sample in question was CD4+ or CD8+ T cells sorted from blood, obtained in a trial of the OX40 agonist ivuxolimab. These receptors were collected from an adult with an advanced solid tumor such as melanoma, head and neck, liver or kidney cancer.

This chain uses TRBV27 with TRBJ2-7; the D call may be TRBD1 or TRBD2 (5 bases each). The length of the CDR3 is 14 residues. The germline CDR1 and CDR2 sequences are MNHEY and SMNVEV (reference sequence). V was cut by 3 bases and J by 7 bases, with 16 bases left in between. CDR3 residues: CASSFERGKREQYF. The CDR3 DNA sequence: TGTGCCAGCAGTTTTGAGAGGGGAAAGCGAGAGCAGTACTTC.

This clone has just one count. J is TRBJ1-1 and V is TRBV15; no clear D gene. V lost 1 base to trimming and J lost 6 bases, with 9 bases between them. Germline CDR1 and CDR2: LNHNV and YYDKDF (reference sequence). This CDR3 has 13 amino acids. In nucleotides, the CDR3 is TGTGCCACCAGCAGAGCCGGAAACGCTGAAGCTTTCTTT. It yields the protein CATSRAGNAEAFF.

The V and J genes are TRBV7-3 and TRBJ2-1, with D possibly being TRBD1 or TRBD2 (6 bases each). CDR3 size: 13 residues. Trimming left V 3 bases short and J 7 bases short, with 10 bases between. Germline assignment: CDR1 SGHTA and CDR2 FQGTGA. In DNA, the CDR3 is TGTGCCAGCAGCTTCCAGGGGACTAATGAGCAGTTCTTC. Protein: CASSFQGTNEQFF.

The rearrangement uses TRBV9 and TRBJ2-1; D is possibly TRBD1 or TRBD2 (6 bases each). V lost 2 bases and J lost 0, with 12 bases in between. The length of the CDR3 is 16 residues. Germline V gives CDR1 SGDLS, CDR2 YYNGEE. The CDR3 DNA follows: TGTGCCAGCAGCGTCCGGGGGCCCAGCTCCTACAATGAGCAGTTCTTC. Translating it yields CASSVRGPSSYNEQFF. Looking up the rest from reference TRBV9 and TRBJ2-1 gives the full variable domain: DSGVTQTPKHLITATGQRVTLRCSPRSGDLSVYWYQQSLDQGLQFLIQYYNGEERAKGNILERFSAQQFPDLHSELNLSSLELGDSALYFCASSVRGPSSYNEQFFGPGTRLTVL.

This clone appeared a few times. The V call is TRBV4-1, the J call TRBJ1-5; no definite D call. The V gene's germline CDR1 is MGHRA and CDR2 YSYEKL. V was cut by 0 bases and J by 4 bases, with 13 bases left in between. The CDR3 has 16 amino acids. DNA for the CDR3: TGCGCCAGCAGCCAAGATTTCGGGCAGCCTAATCAGCCCCAGCATTTT. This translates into CASSQDFGQPNQPQHF.

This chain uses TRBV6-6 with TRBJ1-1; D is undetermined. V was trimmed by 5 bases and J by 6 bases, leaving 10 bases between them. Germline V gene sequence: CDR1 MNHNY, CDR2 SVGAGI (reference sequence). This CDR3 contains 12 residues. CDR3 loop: CASSGRPPEAFF. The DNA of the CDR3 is TGTGCCAGCAGTGGACGGCCACCTGAAGCTTTCTTT.

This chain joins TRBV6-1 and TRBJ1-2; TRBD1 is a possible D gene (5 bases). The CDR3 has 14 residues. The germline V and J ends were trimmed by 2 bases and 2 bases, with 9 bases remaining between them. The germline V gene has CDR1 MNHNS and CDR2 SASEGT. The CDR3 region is CASSEPGANYGYTF. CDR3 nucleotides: TGTGCCAGCAGTGAACCCGGGGCGAACTATGGCTACACCTTC.

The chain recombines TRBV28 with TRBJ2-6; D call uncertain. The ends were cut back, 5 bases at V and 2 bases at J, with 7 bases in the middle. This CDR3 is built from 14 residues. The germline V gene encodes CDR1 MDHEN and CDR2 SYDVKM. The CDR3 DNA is TGTGCCAGCAGTCTTGATACTGGGGCCAACGTCCTGACTTTC. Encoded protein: CASSLDTGANVLTF.

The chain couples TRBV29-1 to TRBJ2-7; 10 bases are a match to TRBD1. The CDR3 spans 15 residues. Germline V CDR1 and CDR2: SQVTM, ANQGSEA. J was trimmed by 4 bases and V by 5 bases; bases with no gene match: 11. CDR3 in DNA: TGCAGCGTTTCTCCCGGGACAGGGGTCGGTTACGAGCAGTACTTC. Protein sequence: CSVSPGTGVGYEQYF.

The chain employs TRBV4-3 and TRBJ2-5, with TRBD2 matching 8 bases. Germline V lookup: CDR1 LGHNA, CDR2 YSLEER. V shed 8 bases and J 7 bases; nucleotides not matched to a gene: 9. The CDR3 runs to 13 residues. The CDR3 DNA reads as TGCGCCAGCGGGATTGTCGGGAGGGGGACCCAGTACTTC. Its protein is CASGIVGRGTQYF.

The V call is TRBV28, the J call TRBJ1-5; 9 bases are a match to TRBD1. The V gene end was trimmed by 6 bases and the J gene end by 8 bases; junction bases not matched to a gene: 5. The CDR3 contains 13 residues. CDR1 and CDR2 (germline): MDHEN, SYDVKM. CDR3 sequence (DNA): TGTGCCAGCAGCACGGACAGGGGAGAGCCCCAGCATTTT. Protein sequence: CASSTDRGEPQHF. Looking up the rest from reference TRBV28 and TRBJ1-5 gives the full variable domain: DVKVTQSSRYLVKRTGEKVFLECVQDMDHENMFWYRQDPGLGLRLIYFSYDVKMKEKGDIPEGYSVSREKKERFSLILESASTNQTSMYLCASSTDRGEPQHFGDGTRLSIL.

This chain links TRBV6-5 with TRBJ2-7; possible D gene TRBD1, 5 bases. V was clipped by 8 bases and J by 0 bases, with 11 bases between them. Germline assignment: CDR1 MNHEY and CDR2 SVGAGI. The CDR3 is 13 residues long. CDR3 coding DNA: TGTGCCAGCGTTAGGGGAAGCTCCTACGAGCAGTACTTC. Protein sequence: CASVRGSSYEQYF.

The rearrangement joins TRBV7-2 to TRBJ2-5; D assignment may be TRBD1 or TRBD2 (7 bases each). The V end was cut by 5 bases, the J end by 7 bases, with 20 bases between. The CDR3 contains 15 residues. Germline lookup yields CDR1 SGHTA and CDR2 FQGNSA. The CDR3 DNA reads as TGTGCCAGCAGCCAGGGGGGGGCAGGGGCCGGGACCCAGTACTTC. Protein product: CASSQGGAGAGTQYF.

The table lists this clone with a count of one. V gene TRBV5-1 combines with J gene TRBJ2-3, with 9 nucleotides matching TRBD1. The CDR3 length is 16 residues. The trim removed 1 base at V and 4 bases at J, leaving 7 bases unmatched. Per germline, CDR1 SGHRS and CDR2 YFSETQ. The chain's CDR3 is CASSLRDREKADTQYF. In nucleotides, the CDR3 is TGCGCCAGCAGCTTGCGGGACAGGGAGAAGGCAGATACGCAGTATTTT.

CDR3: CASSGWDTGELFF. CDR3 nucleotides: TGTGCCAGCAGTGGATGGGACACCGGGGAGCTGTTTTTT. The chain uses TRBV2 and TRBJ2-2, with D unresolved. Trimming cost V 4 bases and J 3 bases, with 6 bases left between them. This CDR3 has 13 amino acids. Germline loops: CDR1 SNHLY, CDR2 FYNNEI.

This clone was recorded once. As DNA, the CDR3 is TGTGCCAGCAGCTTAACCCCGGACAAGAACACTGAAGCTTTCTTT. It codes for CASSLTPDKNTEAFF. V and J are TRBV7-3 and TRBJ1-1; tentative D call: TRBD1 (5 bases). Germline assignment: CDR1 SGHTA and CDR2 FQGTGA. Deletions cut 0 bases from V and 1 base from J, with 9 bases between. The CDR3 spans 15 residues.

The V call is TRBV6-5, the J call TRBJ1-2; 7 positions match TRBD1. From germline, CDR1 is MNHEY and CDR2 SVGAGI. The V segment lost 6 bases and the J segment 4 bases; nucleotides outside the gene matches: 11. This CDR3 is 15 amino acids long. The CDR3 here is CASRPTQGVGYGYTF. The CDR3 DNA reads TGTGCCAGCAGGCCAACTCAGGGGGTCGGCTATGGCTACACCTTC.

The CDR3 bases are TGTGCCAGCAGTTCCGGGACTAGCGGGAGGGTCACAGATACGCAGTATTTT. Translated, it gives CASSSGTSGRVTDTQYF. This chain links TRBV27 with TRBJ2-3, with 16 bases aligning to TRBD2. CDR3 length: 17 amino acids. In germline, CDR1 is MNHEY, CDR2 SMNVEV (reference sequence). Germline trimming cut 4 bases from V and 2 bases from J; bases unmatched to any gene: 3.

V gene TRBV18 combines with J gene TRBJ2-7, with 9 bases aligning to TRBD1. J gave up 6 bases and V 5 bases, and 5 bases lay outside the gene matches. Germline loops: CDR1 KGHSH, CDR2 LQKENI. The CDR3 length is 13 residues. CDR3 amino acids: CASSSGQGSEQYF. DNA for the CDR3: TGTGCCAGCTCATCGGGACAGGGCTCCGAGCAGTACTTC.